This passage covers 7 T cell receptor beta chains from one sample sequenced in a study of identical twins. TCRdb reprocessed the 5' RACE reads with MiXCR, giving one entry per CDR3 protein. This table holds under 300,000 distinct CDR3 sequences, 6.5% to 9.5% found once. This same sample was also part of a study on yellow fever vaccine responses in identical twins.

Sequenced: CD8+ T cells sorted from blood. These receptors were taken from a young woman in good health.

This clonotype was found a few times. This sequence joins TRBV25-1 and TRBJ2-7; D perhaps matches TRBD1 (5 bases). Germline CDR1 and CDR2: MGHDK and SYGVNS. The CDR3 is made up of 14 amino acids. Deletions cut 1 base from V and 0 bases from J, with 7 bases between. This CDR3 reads CASSEWGSSYEQYF. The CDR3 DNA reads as TGTGCCAGCAGTGAATGGGGCAGCTCCTACGAGCAGTACTTC.

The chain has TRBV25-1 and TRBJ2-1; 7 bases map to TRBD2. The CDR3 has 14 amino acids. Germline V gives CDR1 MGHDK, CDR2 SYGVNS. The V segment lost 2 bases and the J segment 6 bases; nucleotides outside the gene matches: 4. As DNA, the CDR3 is TGTGCCAGCAGTGAAGCGGGAGCGACCAATGAGCAGTTCTTC. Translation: CASSEAGATNEQFF. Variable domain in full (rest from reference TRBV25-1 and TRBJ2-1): EADIYQTPRYLVIGTGKKITLECSQTMGHDKMYWYQQDPGMELHLIHYSYGVNSTEKGDLSSESTVSRIRTEHFPLTLESARPSHTSQYLCASSEAGATNEQFFGPGTRLTVL.

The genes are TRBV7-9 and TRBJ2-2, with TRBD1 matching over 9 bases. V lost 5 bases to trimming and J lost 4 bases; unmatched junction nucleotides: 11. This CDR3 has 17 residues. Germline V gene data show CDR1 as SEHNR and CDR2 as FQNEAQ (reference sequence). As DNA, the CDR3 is TGTGCCAGCAGCCGGACAGGGGATCTCCTCCCCACCGGGGAGCTGTTTTTT. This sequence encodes CASSRTGDLLPTGELFF.

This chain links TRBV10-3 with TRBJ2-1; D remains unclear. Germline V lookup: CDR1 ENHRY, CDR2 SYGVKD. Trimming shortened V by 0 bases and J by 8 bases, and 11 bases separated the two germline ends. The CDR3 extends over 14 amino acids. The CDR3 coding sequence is TGTGCCATCAGTGAGTCCCGCCTTGGCGATGAGCAGTTCTTC. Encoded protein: CAISESRLGDEQFF.

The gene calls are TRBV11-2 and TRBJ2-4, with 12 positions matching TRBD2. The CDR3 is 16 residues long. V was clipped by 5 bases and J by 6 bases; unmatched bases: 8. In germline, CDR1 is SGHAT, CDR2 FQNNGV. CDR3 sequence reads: CASSAHSTSGRNIQYF. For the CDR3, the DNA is TGTGCCAGCAGCGCCCACTCGACTAGCGGGAGAAACATTCAGTACTTC.

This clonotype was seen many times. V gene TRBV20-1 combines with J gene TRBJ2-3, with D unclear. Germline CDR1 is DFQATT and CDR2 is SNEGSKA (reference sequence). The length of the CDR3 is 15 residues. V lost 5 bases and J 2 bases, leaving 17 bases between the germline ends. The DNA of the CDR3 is TGCAGTGCTCTCCCCGTGATGGCAGTCACAGATACGCAGTATTTT. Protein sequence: CSALPVMAVTDTQYF.

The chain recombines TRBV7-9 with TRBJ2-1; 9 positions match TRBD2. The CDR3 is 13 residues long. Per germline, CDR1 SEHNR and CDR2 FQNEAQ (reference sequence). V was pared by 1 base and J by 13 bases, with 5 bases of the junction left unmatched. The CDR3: CASSLGGGGPQFF. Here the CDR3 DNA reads TGTGCCAGCAGCTTAGGCGGGGGGGGCCCACAGTTCTTC.